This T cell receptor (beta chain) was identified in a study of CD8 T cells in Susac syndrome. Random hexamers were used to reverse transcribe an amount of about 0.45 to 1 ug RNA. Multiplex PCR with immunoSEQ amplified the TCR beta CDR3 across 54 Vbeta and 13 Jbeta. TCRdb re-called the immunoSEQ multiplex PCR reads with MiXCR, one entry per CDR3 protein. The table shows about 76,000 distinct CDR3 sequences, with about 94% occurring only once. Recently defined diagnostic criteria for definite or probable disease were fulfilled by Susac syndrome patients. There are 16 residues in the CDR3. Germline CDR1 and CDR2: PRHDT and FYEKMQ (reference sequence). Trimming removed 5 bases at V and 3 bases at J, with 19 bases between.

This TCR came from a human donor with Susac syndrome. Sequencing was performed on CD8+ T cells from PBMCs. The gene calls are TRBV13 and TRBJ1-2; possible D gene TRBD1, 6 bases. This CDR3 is CASSDPGQLGDYGYTF. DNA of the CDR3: TGTGCCAGCAGCGACCCGGGACAACTCGGAGACTATGGCTACACCTTC.